This T cell receptor (beta chain) is from a study of chemoradiotherapy in HPV16-positive cancers. Study outcomes and limitations: Non-HPV-specific T cells did not expand in tumors during treatment, whereas candidate HPV-specific clones and E7-related motifs did. Only a couple of HPV16-positive patients supplied the functional HPV-specificity definition. Better recurrence-free survival went with HPV-responsive T-cell expansion in HPV16-positive patients.

Germline CDR1 reads ENHRY; CDR2 reads SYGVKD. Trimming shortened V by 0 bases and J by 7 bases, and 16 bases separated the two germline ends. This CDR3 comprises 16 residues. Clones were sequenced by immunoSEQ multiplex PCR, and TCRdb holds only the in-frame ones, with some missing. The sample lists some 14,000 clones, more than 75% seen once, with roughly 2.5% in the top ten. A word on this clone: No antigen is known for it.

The TCR was taken from a human donor with HPV-associated anogenital cancer. Sequenced material: blood, taken from a patient who underwent chemoradiotherapy. This sequence joins TRBV10-3 and TRBJ2-1; D may be TRBD2 (5 bases). The CDR3 sequence: CAISESLIRRGNEQFF. The CDR3 DNA follows: TGTGCCATCAGTGAGTCCCTCATTCGCCGCGGGAATGAGCAGTTCTTC.